Reported below is one T cell receptor beta chain. The sample has other DNA sequences that encode this CDR3 too. In the original analysis: ImmunoSEQ output held junction-only sequences without quality scores, so filtering differed. Repertoires were generated with immunoSEQ multiplex PCR, while TCRdb's copy carries only in-frame clones and drops some. V and J calls and clone size come straight from that table; D and trimming were deduced from the DNA. The repertoire holds about 1 million clones, with about 70% as singletons. The data are from a study of shared clonotypes between healthy human individuals. Researchers partitioned CD4+ cells into CD45RA+ naive and CD45RA-negative memory subsets. This TCR came from a man between 18 and 35 years old in good health. The sample comprised memory CD4+ T cells sorted from blood. Documented subset: CD45RA-negative fraction.

The CDR3 DNA sequence: TGTGCCAGCTCACCACTGCCAGGGGCTGGGGCCAACGTCCTGACTTTC. It encodes CASSPLPGAGANVLTF. This chain links TRBV18 with TRBJ2-6, with TRBD1 as a possible D gene (6 bases). CDR3 length equals 16 residues. Trimming pared 1 base from V and 2 bases from J, leaving 9 bases between. Per germline, CDR1 KGHSH and CDR2 LQKENI. Full variable domain (remainder filled in from reference TRBV18 and TRBJ2-6): NAGVMQNPRHLVRRRGQEARLRCSPMKGHSHVYWYRQLPEEGLKFMVYLQKENIIDESGMPKERFSAEFPKEGPSILRIQQVVRGDSAAYFCASSPLPGAGANVLTFGAGSRLTVL.